One and the same sample provided the 11 T cell receptor beta chains below, sequenced in a study of T-cell memory formation after mild COVID-19. TCRdb analysed the 5' RACE reads with MiXCR anew, one entry per CDR3 protein. The table lists about 440,000 distinct CDR3 sequences, 15% to 20% of them singletons. Sequenced sample: PBMCs or a T cell subset sorted from them (not recorded which). The receptors come from an adult woman who had mild COVID-19 (a few samples of this study predate the infection). Cell type and time point are not known.

The chain uses TRBV7-2 and TRBJ2-6, with unresolved D. Trimming took off 4 bases at V and 1 base at J, with 11 bases between the two ends. The CDR3 has 16 amino acids. Looked up from germline, CDR1 is SGHTA and CDR2 is FQGNSA. CDR3 sequence (DNA): TGTGCCAGCAGCTCCCAGTCTGCGTCTGGGGCCAACGTCCTGACTTTC. It yields the protein CASSSQSASGANVLTF.

The J gene is TRBJ2-3, the V gene TRBV28, with 11 positions matching TRBD2. The CDR3 has 16 residues. V trimming: 6 bases; J trimming: 3 bases; junction bases outside the gene matches: 8. Per germline, CDR1 MDHEN and CDR2 SYDVKM. This CDR3 reads CASSKTSGRGTDTQYF. The CDR3 nucleotides are TGTGCCAGCAGCAAAACTAGCGGGAGAGGGACAGATACGCAGTATTTT.

The chain uses TRBV6-1 and TRBJ2-3, with TRBD2 matching over 10 bases. The V gene's germline CDR1 is MNHNS and CDR2 SASEGT. This CDR3 has 15 residues. With 8 bases clipped from V and 2 bases from J, the junction kept 7 bases outside the gene matches. The CDR3 loop is CASGTSGVFTDTQYF. Written as DNA, the CDR3 is TGTGCCAGCGGAACTAGCGGGGTCTTCACAGATACGCAGTATTTT.

The sample holds a few counts of this clonotype. V is TRBV29-1 and J is TRBJ1-1; tentatively, D is TRBD1 (6 bases). The CDR3 totals 13 residues. Germline V CDR1 and CDR2: SQVTM, ANQGSEA. V shed 4 bases and J shed 1 base, with 10 bases lying between them. The CDR3 loop reads CSVAGTRNTEAFF. The DNA for the CDR3 is TGCAGCGTTGCTGGGACAAGGAACACTGAAGCTTTCTTT.

The CDR3 DNA follows: TGTGCCAGCGTTGCGGGCGGGACCACAGATACGCAGTATTTT. As protein: CASVAGGTTDTQYF. The chain carries TRBV6-2 or TRBV6-3 and TRBJ2-3; TRBD2 might be the D (6 bases). The CDR3 is made up of 14 amino acids. The V gene's germline CDR1 is MNHEY and CDR2 SVGEGT. The V and J ends lost 8 bases and 2 bases respectively, with 14 bases between them.

The sample holds many counts of this clonotype. V and J are TRBV3-1 and TRBJ2-7; D gene uncertain. Trimming removed 0 bases at V and 2 bases at J, with 8 bases between. This CDR3 has 14 residues. Germline values: CDR1 LGHDT, CDR2 YNNKEL (reference sequence). In nucleotides, the CDR3 is TGTGCCAGCAGCCAAGATGAAGGGACCTACGAGCAGTACTTC. Residues: CASSQDEGTYEQYF.

This clonotype has only a few counts. The J gene is TRBJ2-3, the V gene TRBV5-1, with TRBD1 matching 8 bases. Trimming cost V 1 base and J 4 bases; bases outside gene matches: 5. This CDR3 region has 15 residues. Germline V gives CDR1 SGHRS, CDR2 YFSETQ. CDR3 residues: CASSLRTGRADTQYF. CDR3 nucleotide sequence: TGCGCCAGCAGCTTGAGGACAGGGCGTGCAGATACGCAGTATTTT.

The rearrangement joins TRBV7-9 to TRBJ2-5; D not resolved. The CDR3 length is 13 residues. The germline gives CDR1 SEHNR, CDR2 FQNEAQ (reference sequence). V was shortened by 2 bases and J by 1 base, with 5 bases between the two germline ends. The CDR3 sequence is CASSLSAQETQYF. In nucleotides, the CDR3 is TGTGCCAGCAGCTTAAGCGCCCAAGAGACCCAGTACTTC.

The chain has TRBV12-3 or TRBV12-4 and TRBJ1-6; no firm D call. Trimming stripped 5 bases from V and 12 bases from J, with 11 bases between. This CDR3 has 12 amino acids. The DNA of the CDR3 is TGTGCCAGCAGTCCCCCGGCGCTACCCCTCCACTTT. This encodes CASSPPALPLHF.

The sample holds a few counts of this clonotype. The genes are TRBV6-1 and TRBJ1-1, with 10 bases matching TRBD1. This CDR3 comprises 14 residues. Looked up from germline, CDR1 is MNHNS and CDR2 is SASEGT. Trimming cost V 7 bases and J 4 bases; bases outside gene matches: 6. The DNA of the CDR3 is TGTGCCAGCACTCGGGACAGGGGTTTCACTGAAGCTTTCTTT. Translated, it gives CASTRDRGFTEAFF.

This clonotype has at least ten counts. The rearrangement joins TRBV12-3 or TRBV12-4 to TRBJ2-1, with TRBD2 matching 8 bases. J gave up 9 bases and V 6 bases, and 4 bases lay outside the gene matches. The length of the CDR3 is 12 residues. CDR3 sequence: CASSDTSGEQFF. DNA of the CDR3: TGTGCCAGCAGCGATACTAGCGGTGAGCAGTTCTTC.